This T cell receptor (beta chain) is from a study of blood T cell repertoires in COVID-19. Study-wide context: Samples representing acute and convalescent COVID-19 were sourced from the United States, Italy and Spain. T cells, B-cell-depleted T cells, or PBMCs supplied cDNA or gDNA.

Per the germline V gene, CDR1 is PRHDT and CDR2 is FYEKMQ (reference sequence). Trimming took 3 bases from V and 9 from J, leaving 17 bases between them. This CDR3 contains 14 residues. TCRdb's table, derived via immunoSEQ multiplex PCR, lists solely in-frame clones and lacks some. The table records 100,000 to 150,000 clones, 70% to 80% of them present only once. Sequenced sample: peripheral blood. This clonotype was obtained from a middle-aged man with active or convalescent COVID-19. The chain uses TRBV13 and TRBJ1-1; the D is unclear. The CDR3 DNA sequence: TGTGCCAGCAGCTTTAGTTTGAGGGTAAGTAAAGCTTTCTTT. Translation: CASSFSLRVSKAFF.